The 15 T cell receptor beta chains reported below all come from one sample, sequenced in a study of T-cell memory formation after mild COVID-19. TCRdb reanalysed the 5' RACE reads using MiXCR and keeps one entry per CDR3 protein. The sample lists approximately 180,000 distinct CDR3 sequences; roughly 17% were seen once. Source material: PBMCs or a T cell subset sorted from them (not recorded which). All receptors come from an adult woman who had mild COVID-19 (a few samples of this study predate the infection). Cell type and time point are not known.

This chain joins TRBV12-3 or TRBV12-4 and TRBJ1-3; a possible D gene is TRBD1 (6 bases). V lost 6 bases, J lost 14 bases, and 14 bases lay in between. This CDR3 spans 11 amino acids. The CDR3: CASSLGQLLYF. CDR3 DNA sequence: TGTGCCAGCAGCCTCGGACAGCTTCTATATTTT.

In its sample, this clonotype was seen a few times. The J gene is TRBJ2-1, the V gene TRBV5-6, with D possibly TRBD2 on 6 matching bases. Germline lookup yields CDR1 SGHDT and CDR2 YYEEEE. This CDR3 contains 16 residues. The V gene lost 1 base and the J gene lost 3 bases, with 14 bases spanning the gap. CDR3 DNA: TGTGCCAGCAGCTTGTGGGCGGGGTCCGACTACAATGAGCAGTTCTTC. Translating it yields CASSLWAGSDYNEQFF.

V usage is TRBV9 and J usage is TRBJ2-3, with D perhaps matching TRBD1 (5 bases). The CDR3 is 15 residues long. Germline V CDR1 and CDR2: SGDLS, YYNGEE. The germline V and J ends were trimmed by 4 bases and 4 bases, with 16 bases remaining between them. The CDR3 protein is CASSLEAGKADTQYF. The CDR3 DNA follows: TGTGCCAGCAGCCTTGAGGCAGGGAAGGCAGATACGCAGTATTTT.

V gene TRBV7-2 combines with J gene TRBJ1-6; 8 positions agree with TRBD1. Germline V gene sequence: CDR1 SGHTA, CDR2 FQGNSA. The V segment lost 8 bases and the J segment 10 bases; nucleotides outside the gene matches: 10. There are 14 residues in the CDR3. CDR3 nucleotide sequence: TGTGCCAGCTCGTCGGACAGGGTCGGGTCACCCCTCCACTTT. Translated, it gives CASSSDRVGSPLHF.

In this sample, this clonotype turned up a few times. The V gene is TRBV6-5, the J gene TRBJ1-2; D is perhaps TRBD1 (6 bases). The CDR3 covers 13 residues. Per the germline V gene, CDR1 is MNHEY and CDR2 is SVGAGI. V lost 5 bases, J lost 4 bases, and 11 bases lay in between. This CDR3 reads CASSLGGAYGYTF. The CDR3 DNA follows: TGTGCCAGCAGTCTAGGGGGGGCCTATGGCTACACCTTC.

The rearrangement joins TRBV6-2 or TRBV6-3 to TRBJ2-1; 8 positions agree with TRBD2. Trimming removed 10 bases from V and 5 bases from J; junction bases left unmatched: 7. CDR1 and CDR2 from the germline V gene are MNHEY and SVGEGT. This CDR3 region has 13 residues. CDR3 sequence (DNA): TGTGCCACCAAAGCGGGAGCGGACAATGAGCAGTTCTTC. Amino acids: CATKAGADNEQFF.

About this clonotype itself: The junction shows a germline mismatch at one end, possibly a read error. The chain couples TRBV4-2 to TRBJ2-1; 13 positions agree with TRBD2. CDR1 is LGHNA and CDR2 is YNFKEQ in the germline V gene. This CDR3 is built from 18 residues. CDR3 bases: TGTGCCAGCAGCCAAGGATGGACTAGCGGGGGAAACTACAATGAGCAGTTATTC. Translation gives CASSQGWTSGGNYNEQLF.

This chain uses TRBV19 with TRBJ1-2; D gene uncertain. V lost 5 bases and J 3 bases, leaving 13 bases between the germline ends. Germline V gene lookup returns CDR1 LNHDA and CDR2 SQIVND (reference sequence). CDR3 length equals 14 residues. The CDR3, as DNA: TGTGCCAGTAGTCCAAGCCTGAGGGACTATGGCTACACCTTC. Protein: CASSPSLRDYGYTF.

A few counts support this clonotype. This chain uses TRBV5-1 with TRBJ2-3, with 7 bases identical to TRBD1. From germline, CDR1 is SGHRS and CDR2 YFSETQ. The CDR3 contains 15 residues. V gave up 3 bases and J gave up 2 bases; unmatched junction bases: 6. CDR3: CASSSYGTDTDTQYF. The DNA of the CDR3 is TGCGCCAGCAGCTCGTACGGGACAGACACAGATACGCAGTATTTT. The full variable domain, its missing parts supplied by reference TRBV5-1 and TRBJ2-3, is KAGVTQTPRYLIKTRGQQVTLSCSPISGHRSVSWYQQTPGQGLQFLFEYFSETQRNKGNFPGRFSGRQFSNSRSEMNVSTLELGDSALYLCASSSYGTDTDTQYFGPGTRLTVL.

This clonotype was seen repeatedly, ten times or more. The gene calls are TRBV29-1 and TRBJ2-3; 15 nucleotides align to TRBD2. The germline gives CDR1 SQVTM, CDR2 ANQGSEA. V shed 6 bases, J shed 1 base, and the junction held 5 bases outside the gene matches. This CDR3 has 16 residues. CDR3 nucleotide sequence: TGCAGCGTGGGACTAGCGGGGGGTGGCCGCACAGATACGCAGTATTTT. Translating it yields CSVGLAGGGRTDTQYF.

DNA for the CDR3: TGTGCCAGCAGTTACGAAGGGGCCGTGAACACTGAAGCTTTCTTT. It yields the protein CASSYEGAVNTEAFF. V is TRBV6-5 and J is TRBJ1-1; D possibly corresponds to TRBD1 (5 bases). CDR1 is MNHEY and CDR2 is SVGAGI in the germline V gene. CDR3 size: 15 residues. The V gene lost 2 bases and the J gene lost 0 bases, with 10 bases spanning the gap.

The J gene is TRBJ2-4, the V gene TRBV24-1; D is perhaps TRBD2 (5 bases). Germline CDR1 reads KGHDR; CDR2 reads SFDVKD. V lost 11 bases to trimming and J lost 8 bases, with 12 bases between them. This CDR3 has 11 amino acids. CDR3 sequence (DNA): TGTGCCATCACTCTGGAGGACATTCAGTACTTC. Residues: CAITLEDIQYF.

The V gene is TRBV24-1, the J gene TRBJ2-5; D may be TRBD1 or TRBD2 (5 bases each). V lost 4 bases to trimming and J lost 1 base, with 12 bases between them. Germline assignment: CDR1 KGHDR and CDR2 SFDVKD. The CDR3 has 15 residues. The CDR3 spells CATSDEGRGQETQYF. CDR3 coding DNA: TGTGCCACCAGTGACGAGGGGAGAGGCCAAGAGACCCAGTACTTC.

This clonotype was seen more than once but under ten times. This sequence joins TRBV7-8 and TRBJ2-3; maybe TRBD2 (6 bases). Germline V CDR1 and CDR2: SGHVS, FQNEAQ. This CDR3 has 14 residues. The V gene lost 3 bases and the J gene lost 14 bases, with 21 bases spanning the gap. CDR3 DNA: TGTGCCAGCAGCTTCGCGCGTCTGGGCGGGGAGGTGTATTTT. It is translated as CASSFARLGGEVYF.

The chain carries TRBV4-1 and TRBJ1-1; D is ambiguous. The CDR3 consists of 13 residues. Germline V gene data show CDR1 as MGHRA and CDR2 as YSYEKL. Between the trimmed V and J ends, which lost 3 bases and 7 bases, there was a span of 12 bases. The CDR3 protein is CASSQDVRSEAFF. DNA of the CDR3: TGCGCCAGCAGCCAGGACGTTAGGAGTGAAGCTTTCTTT.